The following is a T cell receptor beta chain sequence with its context. This clonotype has ten or more counts. Its antigen remains undetermined. Nothing much larger sits one base from this clone, and base qualities are not available. The TCR beta CDR3 regions were amplified from the RNA transcripts. A first-round RT-PCR of the TCR CDR3 used the HTBI primer set with the Qiagen OneStep RT-PCR kit. The libraries were constructed in a second round of multiplex PCR and then size-selected and purified. Paired-end sequencing of the libraries was performed with 100 bp reads on an Illumina HiSeq2000. The authors' pipeline ran thus. SOAPnuke was used to process the raw data, removing reads that contained adapters or uncalled bases, had a mean Phred below 15, or lacked an exact match to the constant primer or identifier. COPE v1.2.5 was used to merge the high-quality paired reads, and each unique nucleotide sequence was defined as a clonotype. Clonotypes were aligned to IMGT TRBV, TRBD and TRBJ reference segments using MiTCR v1.1. The analysis included only V-J combinations with a frequency above 0.0001, which together covered 99% to 99.2% of the repertoires. The TCS score was defined as F50 (clonal expansion) divided by E x V (chaos), with BLOSUM62-based TCRdist calculated between CDR3 peptides within each V-J. Welch's t-statistics and random forest reduced 500 to 550 V-J features to about 13, which were used in a naive Bayes classifier (R e1071). The public reads were reanalyzed by TCRdb: fastp trimming at Q25, MiXCR alignment, in-frame beta chains only. Rows are combined by CDR3 protein, so each entry shows the most common genes and DNA. TCRdb, not the original authors, processed these V and J calls. The sample has 450,000 to 650,000 distinct CDR3 sequences on record, around 20% of them singletons. 26% of the sample rests with the top ten.

The CDR3 numbers 13 residues from cysteine through phenylalanine. Just CDR3 DNA is preserved here, 39 bases in frame from base 1. The junction shows trimming of 3 bases on V and 4 bases on J, and the gene matches do not reach 5 bases of it. CDR1 is given as SQVTM and CDR2 as ANQGSEA, both from the germline V gene. Stable Graves' hyperthyroidism was defined as the absence of progression to ophthalmopathy over 18 months of follow-up. Hyperthyroidism patients were aged 18 to 65 years and newly diagnosed, with disease duration of less than 2 months. Patients with uncontrolled infections, other autoimmune diseases, pregnancy or lactation were excluded. Diagnoses were based on clinical symptoms, serum thyroxine and TRAb, thyroid ultrasound and orbital computed tomography. PBMCs were separated from 7.5 to 10 ml of fresh peripheral blood using Ficoll-Paque density gradient centrifugation. Total RNA was extracted with Trizol reagent, and quality was checked on an Agilent 2100 Bioanalyzer.

The data are from a study of T cells in Graves' hyperthyroidism and ophthalmopathy (dated by TCRdb to between 2019 and 2020). Background for the entire study: Peripheral blood was sampled at the time of initial diagnosis, prior to any treatment. To identify distinguishing TCR V-J signatures, a discovery cohort of around 100 patients was used, comprising under 45 with Graves' ophthalmopathy and around 57 with stable Graves' hyperthyroidism. An independent validation cohort of under 20 hyperthyroidism patients and 17 patients who later progressed to ophthalmopathy tested prospective prediction of ophthalmopathy. The roughly 99 discovery patients were divided at random into training and test sets in a 7:3 ratio. Thyroid tissue and blood T-cell repertoires from six Graves' hyperthyroidism patients were also compared in the study. Following sampling, methimazole starting at 30 mg daily was given to hyperthyroidism patients, and high-dose intravenous methylprednisolone was given to ophthalmopathy patients. TCR Vbeta CDR3 sequencing of 120 to 150 peripheral blood samples (around 45 ophthalmopathy, 75 to 80 hyperthyroidism and some 17 progressor patients) is reported in the paper. Study-wide findings and limitations: A 13 V-J signature model separated ophthalmopathy from stable hyperthyroidism, with roughly 88% sensitivity and 81.08% specificity in cross-validation and 80%/75% in testing. No statistical method was used to fix the sample size in advance, and group allocation was not hidden from the investigators. Blood samples also contained most of the expanded thyroid clonotypes (frequency above 0.001), which suggests that blood repertoires may reflect thyroid immune responses. In validation, progression to ophthalmopathy was predicted by the model with 70.59% sensitivity and roughly 72% specificity, a median of roughly six months before onset.

The clonotype was recovered from a man between 18 and 35 years old with Graves' hyperthyroidism. The material sequenced was blood. Rearrangement joined TRBV29-1 to TRBJ2-5; 7 bases in the middle match TRBD1. CDR3 loop: CSVDKGAVETQYF. The bases are TGCAGCGTTGATAAGGGGGCTGTAGAGACCCAGTACTTC.